The 25 T cell receptor beta chains below come from one sample, sequenced in a study of blood T cell repertoires in COVID-19. The repertoire was sequenced with immunoSEQ multiplex PCR; TCRdb's copy has only in-frame clones and lacks some. The repertoire holds some 57,000 clones, with about 84% as singletons. The specimen was peripheral blood. The receptors derive from a woman aged 80 or over with acute or convalescent COVID-19.

The rearrangement joins TRBV24-1 to TRBJ2-7; possible D gene TRBD2, 5 bases. The CDR3 runs 15 residues. Germline CDR1 is KGHDR and CDR2 is SFDVKD. The V end lost 7 bases, the J end lost 6 bases, and 21 bases lay between the germline ends. The CDR3 loop reads CATSLPLAVAGEQYV. CDR3 in DNA: TGTGCCACCAGCTTACCCTTAGCAGTCGCGGGCGAGCAGTACGTC.

The V gene is TRBV9, the J gene TRBJ2-1; D may be TRBD2 (7 bases). The CDR3 is 15 residues long. V gave up 0 bases and J gave up 14 bases, with 21 bases separating them. Germline V gene data show CDR1 as SGDLS and CDR2 as YYNGEE. CDR3 sequence reads: CASSVGGGRTSSEFF. The CDR3 nucleotides read TGTGCCAGCAGCGTAGGAGGGGGGAGGACTAGTTCTGAGTTCTTC.

The chain recombines TRBV5-4 with TRBJ1-4; 9 bases are shared with TRBD1. Trimming cost V 4 bases and J 7 bases; bases outside gene matches: 8. Germline assignment: CDR1 SGHNT and CDR2 YYREEE (reference sequence). CDR3 length equals 15 residues. CDR3: CASSGDRAEVEKLFF. CDR3 sequence (DNA): TGTGCCAGCAGCGGGGACAGGGCGGAGGTTGAAAAACTGTTTTTT.

The CDR3 protein is CASSSPGAGNTIYF. The CDR3, as DNA: TGTGCCAGCAGCTCCCCGGGGGCTGGAAACACCATATATTTT. The V and J genes are TRBV5-4 and TRBJ1-3; possibly TRBD1 for D (5 bases). V was cut by 3 bases and J by 2 bases, with 9 bases left in between. There are 14 residues in the CDR3. CDR1 is SGHNT, CDR2 YYREEE, per germline (reference sequence). The whole variable domain, remainder taken from reference TRBV5-4 and TRBJ1-3, is ETGVTQSPTHLIKTRGQQVTLRCSSQSGHNTVSWYQQALGQGPQFIFQYYREEENGRGNFPPRFSGLQFPNYSSELNVNALELDDSALYLCASSSPGAGNTIYFGEGSWLTVV.

CDR3 amino acids: CASSEDRAPYGYTF. The CDR3 DNA is TGTGCCAGCAGTGAAGACAGGGCTCCCTATGGCTACACCTTC. The chain recombines TRBV6-1 with TRBJ1-2; weak D call: TRBD1 (6 bases). Germline CDR1 and CDR2: MNHNS and SASEGT. The germline V and J ends were trimmed by 1 base and 4 bases, with 10 bases remaining between them. The CDR3 runs 14 residues.

V is TRBV27 and J is TRBJ2-2; D might be TRBD2 (6 bases). Trimming left V 2 bases short and J 1 base short, with 11 bases between. This CDR3 region has 16 residues. Germline loops: CDR1 MNHEY, CDR2 SMNVEV (reference sequence). The CDR3 DNA follows: TGTGCCAGCAGTTTAGCGGGGAGGCTGAACACCGGGGAGCTGTTTTTT. It translates to CASSLAGRLNTGELFF.

This clone showed up just a few times. This chain joins TRBV7-3 and TRBJ2-1, with a possible D match to TRBD1 (6 bases). Germline V gene data show CDR1 as SGHTA and CDR2 as FQGTGA. V was shortened by 5 bases and J by 10 bases, with 15 bases between the two germline ends. CDR3 length equals 13 residues. The CDR3 region is CASSGGHAGEQFF. The DNA of the CDR3 is TGTGCCAGCAGCGGGGGCCACGCAGGGGAGCAGTTCTTC. The entire variable domain, with the rest obtained from reference TRBV7-3 and TRBJ2-1, is as follows: GAGVSQTPSNKVTEKGKYVELRCDPISGHTALYWYRQSLGQGPEFLIYFQGTGAADDSGLPNDRFFAVRPEGSVSTLKIQRTERGDSAVYLCASSGGHAGEQFFGPGTRLTVL.

This rearrangement joins TRBV3-1 (or the pseudogene TRBV3-2) to TRBJ2-3; no firm D call. CDR3 length: 14 residues. From germline, CDR1 is LGHDT and CDR2 YNNKEL (reference sequence). With 2 bases removed from V and 2 bases from J, the gap between germline ends came to 8 bases. This CDR3 is CASSQLRNTDTQYF. The CDR3 DNA reads TGTGCCAGCAGCCAATTGCGGAACACAGATACGCAGTATTTT.

The V and J genes are TRBV7-9 and TRBJ1-4; no clear D. The V end was cut by 3 bases, the J end by 0 bases, with 8 bases between. Looked up from germline, CDR1 is SEHNR and CDR2 is FQNEAQ (reference sequence). The CDR3 spans 15 residues. In DNA, the CDR3 is TGTGCCAGCAGCTTGGCAGGCCCAACTAATGAAAAACTGTTTTTT. Translation: CASSLAGPTNEKLFF.

The V and J genes are TRBV7-2 and TRBJ2-1, with 7 bases matching TRBD2. V shed 1 base, J shed 8 bases, and the junction held 5 bases outside the gene matches. The CDR3 loop spans 14 amino acids. Germline V gives CDR1 SGHTA, CDR2 FQGNSA. The CDR3 loop reads CASSLESSGYEQFF. CDR3 DNA: TGTGCCAGCAGCTTAGAGTCTAGCGGCTATGAGCAGTTCTTC. Using reference TRBV7-2 and TRBJ2-1 for the parts outside the CDR3, the full variable domain is GAGVSQSPSNKVTEKGKDVELRCDPISGHTALYWYRQSLGQGLEFLIYFQGNSAPDKSGLPSDRFSAERTGGSVSTLTIQRTQQEDSAVYLCASSLESSGYEQFFGPGTRLTVL.

The J gene is TRBJ2-1, the V gene TRBV6-6; no reliable D call. From germline, CDR1 is MNHNY and CDR2 SVGAGI (reference sequence). V dropped 0 bases and J dropped 8 bases, with 5 bases sitting between them. The CDR3 is made up of 12 amino acids. The CDR3 sequence: CASSYSADEQFF. The CDR3 DNA sequence: TGTGCCAGCAGTTACTCTGCAGATGAGCAGTTCTTC.

This clone was counted a single time. The chain combines TRBV6-5 with TRBJ2-7; D may be TRBD1 (8 bases). Germline V gene sequence: CDR1 MNHEY, CDR2 SVGAGI. The CDR3 runs 15 residues. V lost 6 bases to trimming and J lost 7 bases, with 22 bases between them. The CDR3 sequence is CASSHTGGSGGEQYV. CDR3 coding DNA: TGTGCCAGCAGCCACACAGGGGGTTCGGGAGGTGAGCAGTACGTC.

The V call is TRBV15, the J call TRBJ2-1; possible D gene TRBD1, 6 bases. Deletions cut 0 bases from V and 8 bases from J, with 20 bases between. Germline CDR1 and CDR2: LNHNV and YYDKDF (reference sequence). The CDR3 is made up of 17 amino acids. The CDR3 sequence: CATSRDSPGVAFDEQFF. The CDR3 nucleotides read TGTGCCACCAGCAGAGACTCCCCAGGGGTAGCTTTCGATGAGCAGTTCTTC.

The chain uses TRBV9 and TRBJ2-3, with a tentative D call TRBD1 (5 bases). This CDR3 spans 14 amino acids. With 2 bases removed from V and 0 bases from J, the gap between germline ends came to 7 bases. Germline V lookup: CDR1 SGDLS, CDR2 YYNGEE. This CDR3 is CASSVKGSTDTQYF. The CDR3, as DNA: TGTGCCAGCAGCGTTAAGGGGAGCACAGATACGCAGTATTTT.

The V and J genes are TRBV9 and TRBJ1-2, with 11 bases that match TRBD1. CDR3 length: 16 residues. V lost 0 bases, J lost 4 bases, and 5 bases stayed unmatched. CDR1 and CDR2 (germline): SGDLS, YYNGEE. CDR3 sequence: CASSVEGTGGLYGYTF. CDR3 in DNA: TGTGCCAGCAGCGTAGAAGGGACAGGGGGACTCTATGGCTACACCTTC. Using reference TRBV9 and TRBJ1-2 for the parts outside the CDR3, the full variable domain is DSGVTQTPKHLITATGQRVTLRCSPRSGDLSVYWYQQSLDQGLQFLIQYYNGEERAKGNILERFSAQQFPDLHSELNLSSLELGDSALYFCASSVEGTGGLYGYTFGSGTRLTVV.

The J gene is TRBJ2-7, the V gene TRBV18; 7 bases are shared with TRBD1. CDR3 size: 13 residues. Germline-derived CDR1 and CDR2 are KGHSH and LQKENI. Trimming took 3 bases from V and 2 from J; bases not matched to a gene: 1. This CDR3 is CASSPGTAYEQYF. The CDR3 DNA follows: TGTGCCAGCTCACCCGGGACAGCCTACGAGCAGTACTTC.

The gene calls are TRBV4-2 and TRBJ2-7; D is undetermined. This CDR3 comprises 15 residues. Germline-derived CDR1 and CDR2 are LGHNA and YNFKEQ. Trimming shortened V by 0 bases and J by 1 base, and 10 bases separated the two germline ends. CDR3 bases: TGTGCCAGCAGCCAAGAGAGAGACACATCCTACGAGCAGTACTTC. Amino acids: CASSQERDTSYEQYF.

This clone was found once. This rearrangement joins TRBV2 to TRBJ1-5; no firm D call. Germline V gives CDR1 SNHLY, CDR2 FYNNEI. Trimming took off 6 bases at V and 5 bases at J, with 17 bases between the two ends. The CDR3 contains 15 residues. CDR3 in amino acids: CASSAQPRRDQPQHF. The CDR3 DNA sequence: TGTGCCAGCAGCGCACAACCCCGGAGAGATCAGCCCCAGCATTTT.

This chain links TRBV11-2 with TRBJ1-3, with 8 bases fitting TRBD1. Germline assignment: CDR1 SGHAT and CDR2 FQNNGV. CDR3 size: 18 residues. V shed 5 bases and J 2 bases; nucleotides not matched to a gene: 14. CDR3 loop: CASSRGQGESSTGNTIYF. The CDR3 DNA reads as TGTGCCAGCAGCCGCGGACAGGGAGAAAGCAGTACTGGAAACACCATATATTTT.

The chain joins TRBV6-6 to TRBJ1-2, with 7 positions matching TRBD1. Germline CDR1 reads MNHNY; CDR2 reads SVGAGI (reference sequence). The CDR3 totals 16 residues. V was pared by 6 bases and J by 0 bases, with 10 bases of the junction left unmatched. The CDR3 bases are TGTGCCAGCAGAGACCGACAGGGCCCAGCTAACTATGGCTACACCTTC. It specifies CASRDRQGPANYGYTF.

The chain couples TRBV13 to TRBJ2-1; tentatively, D is TRBD1 (6 bases). Between the trimmed V and J ends, which lost 5 bases and 3 bases, there was a span of 14 bases. The CDR3 is 15 residues long. Germline CDR1 PRHDT, CDR2 FYEKMQ (reference sequence). CDR3 sequence: CASSLRDTNYNEQFF. In DNA, the CDR3 is TGTGCCAGCAGCCTACGGGACACTAACTACAATGAGCAGTTCTTC.

The gene calls are TRBV29-1 and TRBJ1-2; D unclear. V gave up 3 bases and J gave up 13 bases, with 21 bases separating them. Per the germline V gene, CDR1 is SQVTM and CDR2 is ANQGSEA. This CDR3 region has 13 residues. CDR3 sequence (DNA): TGCAGCGTTGATGGGTCTCGCGGATTCGAAGGCACCTTC. Translated, it gives CSVDGSRGFEGTF.

The V call is TRBV15, the J call TRBJ1-2, with D perhaps matching TRBD1 (5 bases). CDR3 size: 16 residues. Trimming took off 2 bases at V and 0 bases at J, with 13 bases between the two ends. Looked up from germline, CDR1 is LNHNV and CDR2 is YYDKDF (reference sequence). CDR3 sequence: CATSRSLTDTNYGYTF. DNA of the CDR3: TGTGCCACCAGCAGATCATTGACAGATACTAACTATGGCTACACCTTC.

Notes on this clone: In the same sample, other DNA sequences code for this CDR3. The rearrangement uses TRBV9 and TRBJ2-1; 9 bases fit TRBD1. Germline CDR1 SGDLS, CDR2 YYNGEE. The junction had 6 bases not matched to a gene; V was cut back by 4 bases and J by 4 bases. The CDR3 contains 15 residues. CDR3 nucleotide sequence: TGTGCCAGCAGCAGGGGACAGGGTATTTACAATGAGCAGTTCTTC. Translated, it gives CASSRGQGIYNEQFF.

This clone was observed a few times. Here the CDR3 reads CASSMEKRFSYEQYF. DNA for the CDR3: TGTGCCAGTAGTATGGAAAAGCGGTTTAGCTACGAGCAGTACTTC. The rearrangement uses TRBV19 and TRBJ2-7; D perhaps matches TRBD2 (5 bases). The CDR3 consists of 15 residues. Germline V lookup: CDR1 LNHDA, CDR2 SQIVND (reference sequence). V lost 3 bases to trimming and J lost 3 bases, with 15 bases between them.